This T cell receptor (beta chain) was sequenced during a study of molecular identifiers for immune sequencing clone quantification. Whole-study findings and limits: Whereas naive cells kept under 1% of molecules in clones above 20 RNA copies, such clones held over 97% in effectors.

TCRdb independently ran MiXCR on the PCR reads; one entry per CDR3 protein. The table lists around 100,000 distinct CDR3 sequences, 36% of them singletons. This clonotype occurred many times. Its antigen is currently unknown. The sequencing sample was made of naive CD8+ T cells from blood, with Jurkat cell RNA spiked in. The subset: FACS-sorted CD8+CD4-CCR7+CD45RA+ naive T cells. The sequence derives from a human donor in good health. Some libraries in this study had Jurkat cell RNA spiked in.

The CDR3 loop is CSAVTGAWETQYF. CDR3 DNA sequence: TGCAGCGCTGTGACAGGGGCTTGGGAGACCCAGTACTTC. The chain joins TRBV29-1 to TRBJ2-5; 8 nucleotides line up with TRBD1. CDR3 length: 13 residues. Germline trimming cut 7 bases from V and 5 bases from J; bases unmatched to any gene: 9. Germline V gives CDR1 SQVTM, CDR2 ANQGSEA.